Each of the 13 T cell receptor beta chains below was sequenced from the same sample in a study of T cell repertoires in cytomegalovirus infection (dated by TCRdb to the late 2010s). The sample's treatment or condition label is to be understood as: in vitro stimulation with specific CMV peptide epitopes to enrich CMV-specific T cells. Sequencing was performed on an Illumina HiSeq 1500. TCRdb trimmed public reads at Q25 via fastp, called clones via MiXCR and kept in-frame beta chains. A single entry per CDR3 protein holds the most common genes and DNA from its merged rows. Here the sample has around 340,000 distinct CDR3 sequences; almost 30% occur a single time. Of the sample, 15% to 25% is held by the ten largest clones. For these TCRs, the target antigens are not known. Sequencing used cultured PBMCs, obtained from culture after CMV antigen stimulation. Receptor source: a human donor in good health (CMV status not recorded). Some clones in this sample may be carry-over from other donors' samples.

The chain couples TRBV4-1 to TRBJ1-4, with a tentative D call TRBD1 (6 bases). Trimming removed 4 bases at V and 0 bases at J, with 27 bases between. CDR1 is MGHRA, CDR2 YSYEKL, per germline. The CDR3 consists of 21 residues. In DNA form, the CDR3 reads TGCGCCAGCAGCCCGCCATCTTCAGGGGATAAAGTACTCGCAACTAATGAAAAACTGTTTTTT. Translated: CASSPPSSGDKVLATNEKLFF.

This clonotype has just a few counts. The chain is built from TRBV2 and TRBJ2-5; TRBD2 aligns across 8 bases. Germline assignment: CDR1 SNHLY and CDR2 FYNNEI. The CDR3 contains 16 residues. With 1 base clipped from V and 0 bases from J, the junction kept 4 bases outside the gene matches. The CDR3 sequence: CASSEEIAGHQETQYF. The DNA for the CDR3 is TGTGCCAGCAGTGAAGAAATAGCGGGGCACCAAGAGACCCAGTACTTC.

V gene TRBV19 combines with J gene TRBJ1-5; D gene unclear. Germline CDR1 and CDR2: LNHDA and SQIVND (reference sequence). The CDR3 covers 15 residues. Trimming removed 4 bases from V and 4 bases from J, with 14 bases in between. CDR3: CASSNGRFRNQPQHF. CDR3 bases: TGTGCCAGTAGTAATGGACGGTTTAGGAATCAGCCCCAGCATTTT.

This chain connects TRBV19 to TRBJ1-5, with D perhaps matching TRBD1 (6 bases). The CDR3 has 14 residues. Germline V gene lookup returns CDR1 LNHDA and CDR2 SQIVND (reference sequence). Trimming stripped 3 bases from V and 0 bases from J, with 6 bases between. Here the CDR3 DNA reads TGTGCCAGTAGTATGGGACATAGCAATCAGCCCCAGCATTTT. Translated: CASSMGHSNQPQHF.

The chain uses TRBV4-1 and TRBJ1-6; 7 bases line up with TRBD1. Germline V gene data show CDR1 as MGHRA and CDR2 as YSYEKL. The CDR3 loop spans 16 amino acids. Losses at the gene ends were 2 bases for V and 8 bases for J; bases not matched to a gene: 9. The CDR3 DNA is TGCGCCAGCAGCCAACTCTTAAACAGGGGTGATTCACCCCTCCACTTT. Translation gives CASSQLLNRGDSPLHF.

The chain recombines TRBV19 with TRBJ1-6; 11 bases match TRBD1. V shed 3 bases, J shed 10 bases, and the junction held 5 bases outside the gene matches. Germline loops: CDR1 LNHDA, CDR2 SQIVND (reference sequence). CDR3 length equals 15 residues. CDR3 amino acids: CASSIGTGGRSPLHF. CDR3 in DNA: TGTGCCAGTAGTATCGGGACAGGGGGACGATCACCCCTCCACTTT.

The chain uses TRBV28 and TRBJ1-3; no definite D call. Germline assignment: CDR1 MDHEN and CDR2 SYDVKM. The CDR3 sequence is 15 residues long. The V gene lost 6 bases and the J gene lost 0 bases, with 12 bases spanning the gap. As DNA, the CDR3 is TGTGCCAGCAGCCCTAGTGCAACCTCTGGAAACACCATATATTTT. Translating it yields CASSPSATSGNTIYF.

This clonotype was seen a few times. The chain has TRBV12-3 or TRBV12-4 and TRBJ2-7; maybe TRBD1 (6 bases). Trimming shortened V by 5 bases and J by 0 bases, and 14 bases separated the two germline ends. This CDR3 spans 15 amino acids. The CDR3 DNA reads TGTGCCAGCAGTCCGTTTCAGGGGAGCTCCTACGAGCAGTACTTC. Amino acid sequence: CASSPFQGSSYEQYF.

This chain uses TRBV12-3 or TRBV12-4 with TRBJ2-1; D may be TRBD1 (5 bases). This CDR3 region has 11 residues. V lost 2 bases and J lost 10, with 6 bases in between. The CDR3 spells CASSLQGEQFF. The CDR3 DNA reads as TGTGCCAGCAGTTTACAGGGAGAGCAGTTCTTC.

The DNA for the CDR3 is TGTGCCAGCAGCCCCATGCGGACCGGGGAGCTGTTTTTT. Its protein is CASSPMRTGELFF. The chain employs TRBV11-2 and TRBJ2-2; the D is unclear. The CDR3 consists of 13 residues. The V end lost 5 bases, the J end lost 5 bases, and 9 bases lay between the germline ends. Germline CDR1 and CDR2: SGHAT and FQNNGV.

There are a few counts of this clonotype. This chain uses TRBV5-1 with TRBJ1-1, with 7 bases matching TRBD1. J gave up 0 bases and V 5 bases, and 4 bases lay outside the gene matches. This CDR3 is built from 14 residues. CDR1 SGHRS and CDR2 YFSETQ come from the germline V gene. CDR3 in amino acids: CASRQTGLNTEAFF. The CDR3 bases are TGCGCCAGCAGGCAGACAGGGTTGAACACTGAAGCTTTCTTT.

The rearrangement joins TRBV6-1 to TRBJ2-7, with 8 bases lining up with TRBD2. Germline V gives CDR1 MNHNS, CDR2 SASEGT. V lost 6 bases to trimming and J lost 1 base; unmatched junction nucleotides: 5. This CDR3 region has 14 residues. The CDR3 here is CASREAGGSYEQYF. The CDR3 coding sequence is TGTGCCAGCAGGGAGGCGGGGGGATCCTACGAGCAGTACTTC.

The chain couples TRBV7-3 to TRBJ1-1; maybe TRBD1 (6 bases). CDR1 is SGHTA, CDR2 FQGTGA, per germline. CDR3 length: 13 amino acids. Trimming took 2 bases from V and 9 from J, leaving 13 bases between them. The CDR3 sequence is CASSLEGGAKAFF. The CDR3, as DNA: TGTGCCAGCAGCTTAGAGGGGGGAGCTAAAGCTTTCTTT.